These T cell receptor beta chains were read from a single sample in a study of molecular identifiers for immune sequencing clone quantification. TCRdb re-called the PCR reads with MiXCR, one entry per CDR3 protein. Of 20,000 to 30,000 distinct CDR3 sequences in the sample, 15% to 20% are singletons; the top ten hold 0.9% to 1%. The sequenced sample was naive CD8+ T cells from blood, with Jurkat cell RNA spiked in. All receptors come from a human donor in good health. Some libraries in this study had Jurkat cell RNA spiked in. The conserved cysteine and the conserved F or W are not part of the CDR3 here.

ASSLTGSSTDTQY	TRBV28	TRBJ2-3
ASSLALTDTQY	TRBV7-9	TRBJ2-3
ASSNTGERFLWQY	TRBV13	TRBJ2-7
ASTQGPGSSYEQY	TRBV9	TRBJ2-7
ASSLGTDTQY	TRBV6-1	TRBJ2-3
ASSQLPGVDTGELF	TRBV3-1	TRBJ2-2
ASSPEGSSYEQY	TRBV5-1	TRBJ2-7
ASSEEFSGGAGEQF	TRBV6-1	TRBJ2-1
ASSHHTGGGQPQH	TRBV4-3	TRBJ1-5
ASSLDGGPRDTQY	TRBV5-5	TRBJ2-3
ASSQDSGPGVYGYT	TRBV4-3	TRBJ1-2
ASSEIMKGSTDTQY	TRBV25-1	TRBJ2-3
ASSWSGQGRSPAYEQY	TRBV6-2/TRBV6-3	TRBJ2-7
SVEGWGDPLEQY	TRBV29-1	TRBJ2-7
ASSLEGPQAQY	TRBV28	TRBJ2-5
SVEDGGVYEQY	TRBV29-1	TRBJ2-7
AWSVNTEAF	TRBV30	TRBJ1-1
ASSVVSRGAEGDTQY	TRBV9	TRBJ2-3
ASSELGPAPDTDTQY	TRBV10-2	TRBJ2-3
ASSFARVETQY	TRBV7-9	TRBJ2-5
ASSPRQGPYEQY	TRBV7-9	TRBJ2-7
ASGLGARGATDTQY	TRBV12-5	TRBJ2-3
SARDLRSDTQY	TRBV20-1	TRBJ2-3
SVGEMGAATDTQY	TRBV29-1	TRBJ2-3
SVETRDRSFSQY	TRBV29-1	TRBJ2-5
ASSLSGWVQPQH	TRBV12-3/TRBV12-4	TRBJ1-5
ASSRRDRDTGELF	TRBV2	TRBJ2-2
SVGLLTSGSIGELF	TRBV29-1	TRBJ2-2
SARDIRGTEAF	TRBV20-1	TRBJ1-1
ASSLRVLRSGANVLT	TRBV6-5	TRBJ2-6
ASSPSARQETQY	TRBV18	TRBJ2-5
ASSFQGPLGTEAF	TRBV7-9	TRBJ1-1
SARWDRPYSGYT	TRBV20-1	TRBJ1-2
ASSSGGAEAF	TRBV27	TRBJ1-1
ASSQDQGGTEAF	TRBV4-2	TRBJ1-1
ASSQQGGGYTDTQY	TRBV4-1	TRBJ2-3
ASSQRGQPQH	TRBV3-1	TRBJ1-5
ASSLRTQGTNYGYT	TRBV5-6	TRBJ1-2
ASSQANAGQDTQY	TRBV3-1	TRBJ2-3
AISRDSSVGETQY	TRBV10-3	TRBJ2-5
ASSYSTKEGLAGAWSYEQY	TRBV6-2/TRBV6-3	TRBJ2-7
SSGGLPDTDTQY	TRBV20-1	TRBJ2-3